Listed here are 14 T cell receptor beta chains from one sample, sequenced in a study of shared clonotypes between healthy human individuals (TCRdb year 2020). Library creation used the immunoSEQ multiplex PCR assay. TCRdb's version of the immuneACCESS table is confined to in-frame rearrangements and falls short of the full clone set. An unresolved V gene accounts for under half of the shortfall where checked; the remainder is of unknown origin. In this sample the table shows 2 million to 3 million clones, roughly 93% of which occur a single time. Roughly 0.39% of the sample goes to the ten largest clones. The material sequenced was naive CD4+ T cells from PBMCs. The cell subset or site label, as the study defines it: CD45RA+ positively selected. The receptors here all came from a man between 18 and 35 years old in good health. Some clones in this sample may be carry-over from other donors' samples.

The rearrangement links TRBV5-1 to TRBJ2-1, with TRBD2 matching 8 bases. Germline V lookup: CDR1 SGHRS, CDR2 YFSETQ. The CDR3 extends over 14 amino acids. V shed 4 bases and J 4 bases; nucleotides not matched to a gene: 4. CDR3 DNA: TGCGCCAGCAGCACCGGACTAGCATACAATGAGCAGTTCTTC. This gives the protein CASSTGLAYNEQFF. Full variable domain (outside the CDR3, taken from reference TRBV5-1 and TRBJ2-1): KAGVTQTPRYLIKTRGQQVTLSCSPISGHRSVSWYQQTPGQGLQFLFEYFSETQRNKGNFPGRFSGRQFSNSRSEMNVSTLELGDSALYLCASSTGLAYNEQFFGPGTRLTVL.

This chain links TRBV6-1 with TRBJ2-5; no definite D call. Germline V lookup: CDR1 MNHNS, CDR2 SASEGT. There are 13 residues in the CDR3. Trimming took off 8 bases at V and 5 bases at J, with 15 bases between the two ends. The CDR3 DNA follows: TGTGCCAGCTTTTGGCCGTTCGAGGAGACCCAGTACTTC. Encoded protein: CASFWPFEETQYF.

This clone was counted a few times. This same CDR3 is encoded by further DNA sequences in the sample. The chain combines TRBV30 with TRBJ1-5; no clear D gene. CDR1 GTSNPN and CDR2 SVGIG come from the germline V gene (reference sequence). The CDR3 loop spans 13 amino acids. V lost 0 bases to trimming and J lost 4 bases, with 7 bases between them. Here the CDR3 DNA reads TGTGCCTGGAGTGTATCCGGAAATCAGCCCCAGCATTTT. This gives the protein CAWSVSGNQPQHF.

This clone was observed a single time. The CDR3 DNA reads as TGTGCCAGCAGCTCGTCTCCTAGCGGCTGGGGCGAGCAGTACTTC. It specifies CASSSSPSGWGEQYF. J is TRBJ2-7 and V is TRBV7-8; 7 bases are shared with TRBD2. The V segment lost 4 bases and the J segment 6 bases; nucleotides outside the gene matches: 12. Germline lookup yields CDR1 SGHVS and CDR2 FQNEAQ. CDR3 size: 15 residues.

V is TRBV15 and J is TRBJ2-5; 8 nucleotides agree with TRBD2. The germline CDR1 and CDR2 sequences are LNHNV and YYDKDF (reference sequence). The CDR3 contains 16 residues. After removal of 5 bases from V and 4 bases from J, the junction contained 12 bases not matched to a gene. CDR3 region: CATSPPGPRGGETQYF. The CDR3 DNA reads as TGTGCCACCAGCCCACCGGGACCCCGGGGGGGAGAGACCCAGTACTTC.

The CDR3 is CASSPAAGDYEQYF. DNA for the CDR3: TGTGCCAGCAGCCCAGCGGCGGGGGACTACGAGCAGTACTTC. The chain carries TRBV7-9 and TRBJ2-7; 7 bases are shared with TRBD2. CDR1 and CDR2 from the germline V gene are SEHNR and FQNEAQ (reference sequence). CDR3 length: 14 amino acids. Trimming at V came to 5 bases and at J to 3 bases, leaving 7 bases not matched to a gene.

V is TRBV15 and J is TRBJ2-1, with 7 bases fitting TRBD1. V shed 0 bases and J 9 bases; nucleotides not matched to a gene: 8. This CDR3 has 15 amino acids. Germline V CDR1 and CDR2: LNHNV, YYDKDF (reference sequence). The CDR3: CATSRDFDRAAEQFF. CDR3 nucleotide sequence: TGTGCCACCAGCAGAGACTTCGACAGGGCCGCTGAGCAGTTCTTC. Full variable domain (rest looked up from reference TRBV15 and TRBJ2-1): DAMVIQNPRYQVTQFGKPVTLSCSQTLNHNVMYWYQQKSSQAPKLLFHYYDKDFNNEADTPDNFQSRRPNTSFCFLDIRSPGLGDTAMYLCATSRDFDRAAEQFFGPGTRLTVL.

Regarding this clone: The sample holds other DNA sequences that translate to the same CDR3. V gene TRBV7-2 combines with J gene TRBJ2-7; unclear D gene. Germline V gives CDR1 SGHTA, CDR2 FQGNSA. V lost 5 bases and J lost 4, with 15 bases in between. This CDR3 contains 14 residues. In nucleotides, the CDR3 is TGTGCCAGCAGCCCCCGTCGCGAGAGTTACGAGCAGTACTTC. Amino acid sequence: CASSPRRESYEQYF.

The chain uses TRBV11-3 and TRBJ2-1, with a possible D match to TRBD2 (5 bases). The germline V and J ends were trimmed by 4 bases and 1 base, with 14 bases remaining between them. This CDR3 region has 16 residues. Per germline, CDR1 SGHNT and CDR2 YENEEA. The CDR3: CASSSGAEISYNEQFF. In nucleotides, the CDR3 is TGTGCCAGCAGCTCCGGAGCGGAGATATCCTACAATGAGCAGTTCTTC. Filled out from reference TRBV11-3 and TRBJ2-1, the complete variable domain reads EAGVVQSPRYKIIEKKQPVAFWCNPISGHNTLYWYLQNLGQGPELLIRYENEEAVDDSQLPKDRFSAERLKGVDSTLKIQPAELGDSAVYLCASSSGAEISYNEQFFGPGTRLTVL.

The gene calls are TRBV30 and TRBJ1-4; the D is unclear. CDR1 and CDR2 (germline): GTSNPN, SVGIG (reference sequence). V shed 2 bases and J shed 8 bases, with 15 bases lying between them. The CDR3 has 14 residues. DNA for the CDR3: TGTGCCTGGAGTAGTGGTTTGGGAGGAGAAAAACTGTTTTTT. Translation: CAWSSGLGGEKLFF.

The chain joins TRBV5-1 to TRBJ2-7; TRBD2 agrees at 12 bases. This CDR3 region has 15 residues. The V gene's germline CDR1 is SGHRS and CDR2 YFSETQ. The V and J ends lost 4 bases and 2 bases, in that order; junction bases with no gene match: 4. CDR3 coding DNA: TGCGCCAGCAGCCCACGGACTAGCGGGGCCTACGAGCAGTACTTC. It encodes CASSPRTSGAYEQYF.

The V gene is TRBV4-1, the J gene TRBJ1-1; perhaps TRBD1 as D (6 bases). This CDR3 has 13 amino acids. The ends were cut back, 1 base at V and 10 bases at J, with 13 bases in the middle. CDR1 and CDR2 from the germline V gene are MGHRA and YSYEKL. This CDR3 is CASSQGDRPGAFF. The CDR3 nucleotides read TGCGCCAGCAGCCAAGGAGACAGGCCGGGAGCTTTCTTT.

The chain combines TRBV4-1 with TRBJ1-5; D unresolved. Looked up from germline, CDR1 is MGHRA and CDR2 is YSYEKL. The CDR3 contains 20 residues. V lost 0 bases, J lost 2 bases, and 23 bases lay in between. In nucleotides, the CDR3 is TGCGCCAGCAGCCAAGATCTTTCGGCAGGAGTAGCGTTGGGCAATCAGCCCCAGCATTTT. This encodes CASSQDLSAGVALGNQPQHF.

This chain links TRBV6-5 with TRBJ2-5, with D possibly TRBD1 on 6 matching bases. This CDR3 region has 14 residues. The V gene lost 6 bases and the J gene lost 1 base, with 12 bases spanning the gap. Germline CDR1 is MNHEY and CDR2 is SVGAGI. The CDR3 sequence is CASRPGTLQETQYF. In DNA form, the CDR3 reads TGTGCCAGCAGACCGGGGACACTCCAAGAGACCCAGTACTTC.